This T cell receptor (beta chain) derives from a study of post-analysis software for immune sequencing data (dated by TCRdb to about 2015). Concerning the study at large: The recorded disease courses included relapsing-remitting, secondary progressive and progressive-relapsing multiple sclerosis, and some patients had no subtype annotation. The patient repertoires were compared against 11 previously published healthy control repertoires obtained from donors aged roughly 6 to 25 years. A subset of samples was prepared in parallel using single-end sample barcoding, then pooled and co-amplified after Illumina adapter ligation. The paper's findings and limits, for the study overall: When samples were clustered directly using the F measure, samples prepared in the same batch co-clustered strongly, which prompted a batch-effect correction. Significantly lower normalized Chao1 diversity was found in multiple sclerosis patients than in controls, suggesting substantial peripheral T-cell clonal expansion. The multiple sclerosis patient group was slightly younger than the control group.

TCR beta repertoires were profiled from peripheral blood of roughly 13 young patients with multiple sclerosis to demonstrate the VDJtools post-analysis software. The multiple sclerosis patients were children and adolescents between about 6 and 16 years of age. To note about this clonotype: No cognate antigen has been identified for it. Per-nucleotide qualities are absent, and no much larger clonotype sits a single base away.

The library was made by PCR. Sequencing instrument: Illumina HiSeq 2500. To reduce PCR and sequencing biases, unique molecular identifiers were built into the TCR beta cDNA libraries. Every 1 to 10 million input T cells yielded 500,000 or so cDNA molecules, meaning each molecule approximated one T cell. The patient libraries were prepared and sequenced with the same protocol used for the earlier healthy control dataset. Within a given batch, samples were prepared together, multiplexed and sequenced on the same HiSeq lane. The study's processing was this. MIGEC handled the raw barcoded reads, throwing out single-read molecular identifier groups before consensus assembly and CDR3 extraction. VDJtools was used for post-analysis of the clonotype tables, and diversity was normalized by down-sampling every dataset to the size of the smallest sample. To correct batch-related cross-sample contamination, repertoire overlap clustering matched CDR3 amino acid sequences but not nucleotide sequences. Clones were called with MiXCR by TCRdb after fastp trimmed the public reads at Q25, and only in-frame beta chains were retained. CDR3 protein duplicates are merged, each entry listing the most common genes and DNA. These V and J calls originate from TCRdb's pipeline instead of the authors' own analysis. The sample table records hundreds of thousands of distinct CDR3 sequences; roughly 45% of these occur just once. The ten largest clones capture around 10% of the sample.

The specimen was blood. The origin of this receptor is a girl aged 5 to 17 with multiple sclerosis.

For the CDR3, the sequence is CASSLAGIAYNSPLHF. The DNA sequence reads TGTGCCAGCAGTTTGGCGGGAATAGCCTATAATTCACCCCTCCACTTT. The V and J segments used are TRBV28 and TRBJ1-6; the D gene lacks a confident call. V was cut back by 3 bases and J by 2 bases, leaving a gap of 11 bases between them. CDR3 length: 16 amino acids, cysteine to phenylalanine. Of all the DNA, just the CDR3 is kept, 48 bases in frame from base 1. For CDR1 and CDR2, the germline V gene lists MDHEN and SYDVKM.